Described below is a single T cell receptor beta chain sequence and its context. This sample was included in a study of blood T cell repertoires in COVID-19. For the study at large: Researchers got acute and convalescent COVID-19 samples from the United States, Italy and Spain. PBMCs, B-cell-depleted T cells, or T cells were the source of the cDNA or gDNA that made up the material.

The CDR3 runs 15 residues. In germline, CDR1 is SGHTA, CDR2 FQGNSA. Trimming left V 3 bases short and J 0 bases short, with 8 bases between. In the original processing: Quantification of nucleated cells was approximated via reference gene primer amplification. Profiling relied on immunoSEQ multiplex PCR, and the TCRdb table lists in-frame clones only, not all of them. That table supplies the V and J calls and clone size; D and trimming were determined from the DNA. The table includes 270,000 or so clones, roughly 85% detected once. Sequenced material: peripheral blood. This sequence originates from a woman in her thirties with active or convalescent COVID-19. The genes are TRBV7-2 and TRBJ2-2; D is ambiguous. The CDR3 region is CASSFKLANTGELFF. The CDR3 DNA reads TGTGCCAGCAGCTTCAAATTAGCGAACACCGGGGAGCTGTTTTTT.